Listed here is a single TCR beta chain. The CDR3 is made up of 14 amino acids. Germline CDR1 is MNHEY and CDR2 is SMNVEV (reference sequence). Losses at the gene ends were 7 bases for V and 3 bases for J; bases not matched to a gene: 3. This sample was included in a study of T cell changes during pregnancy in multiple sclerosis. This table comes from immunoSEQ multiplex PCR, and its TCRdb copy is limited to in-frame clones, with some not included. The sample records around 52,000 clones, about 86% being singletons. The sequencing input was peripheral blood from another person, used as feeder cells. This sequence was found in a human donor whose cells served as feeder cells for cultures in a pregnancy study. The chain recombines TRBV27 with TRBJ1-4; the match to TRBD1 covers 9 bases. The CDR3 loop reads CASKRQGANEKLFF. As DNA, the CDR3 is TGTGCCAGCAAAAGACAGGGGGCTAATGAAAAACTGTTTTTT.